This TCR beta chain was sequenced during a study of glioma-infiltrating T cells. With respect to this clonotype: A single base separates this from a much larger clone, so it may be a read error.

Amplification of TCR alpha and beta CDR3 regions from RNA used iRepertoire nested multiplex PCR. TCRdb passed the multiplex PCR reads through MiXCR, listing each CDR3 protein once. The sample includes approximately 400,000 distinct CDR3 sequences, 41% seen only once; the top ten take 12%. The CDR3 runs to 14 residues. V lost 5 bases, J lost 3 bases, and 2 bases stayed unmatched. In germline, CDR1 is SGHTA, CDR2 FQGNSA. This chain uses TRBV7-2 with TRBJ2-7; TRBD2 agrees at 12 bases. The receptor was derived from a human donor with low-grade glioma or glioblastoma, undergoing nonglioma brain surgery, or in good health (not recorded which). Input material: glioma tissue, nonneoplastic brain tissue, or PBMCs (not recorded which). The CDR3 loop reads CASSRTSGDYEQYF. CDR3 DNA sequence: TGTGCCAGCAGCCGGACTAGCGGGGACTACGAGCAGTACTTC.